The clone carrying this TCR beta chain was recorded a few times. Its antigen is as yet unknown. The germline V gene encodes CDR1 SQVTM and CDR2 ANQGSEA. The CDR3 runs to 13 residues. V dropped 6 bases and J dropped 1 base, with 12 bases sitting between them. These data originate in a study of STAT5B mutations in CD4+ large granular lymphocyte leukemia. Whole-study findings and limits: No patients shared main leukemic clonotypes, though 25% to 30% appeared at low frequency elsewhere. 8/27 top patient clones versus 2/35 control clones were TRBV06-family.

Healthy controls were blood donor buffy coats. This was a survey-level run. Method: immunoSEQ multiplex PCR; TCRdb's copy keeps in-frame clones and lacks some. This table has tens of thousands of clones, about 80% appearing once. V usage is TRBV29-1 and J usage is TRBJ1-1; the D gene is possibly TRBD1 (5 bases). This clonotype was obtained from a human donor in good health. The sequencing sample was made of CD4+ T cells from blood buffy coats. CDR3 residues: CSVYGTGNTEAFF. DNA for the CDR3: TGCAGCGTGTACGGGACGGGGAACACTGAAGCTTTCTTT.